This T cell receptor (beta chain) was profiled in a study of cytomegalovirus exposure and HLA in healthy donors. Overall study results and limits: The listing of roughly 160 TCR beta chains classed them as cytomegalovirus-associated. The majority of CMV-associated TCR beta chains were reported as apparently HLA-restricted in a later analysis.

V lost 0 bases to trimming and J lost 1 base, with 10 bases between them. Germline CDR1 is LGHNA and CDR2 is YNFKEQ. The CDR3 has 15 amino acids. Remarks on this clone: What it recognizes is unknown.

This PCR relied on a set of 60 Vbeta primers and 13 Jbeta primers. The data were produced by immunoSEQ multiplex PCR, yet TCRdb's version contains in-frame clones alone and is incomplete. Here the sample spans some 98,000 clones, approximately 70% being singletons. The gene calls are TRBV4-2 and TRBJ2-7; a possible D gene is TRBD2 (6 bases). Sequencing used PBMCs. The clonotype comes from a man in his forties or fifties in good health and CMV-seronegative. DNA of the CDR3: TGTGCCAGCAGCCAAGAATTTGGGGGGTCCTACGAGCAGTACTTC. Residues: CASSQEFGGSYEQYF.